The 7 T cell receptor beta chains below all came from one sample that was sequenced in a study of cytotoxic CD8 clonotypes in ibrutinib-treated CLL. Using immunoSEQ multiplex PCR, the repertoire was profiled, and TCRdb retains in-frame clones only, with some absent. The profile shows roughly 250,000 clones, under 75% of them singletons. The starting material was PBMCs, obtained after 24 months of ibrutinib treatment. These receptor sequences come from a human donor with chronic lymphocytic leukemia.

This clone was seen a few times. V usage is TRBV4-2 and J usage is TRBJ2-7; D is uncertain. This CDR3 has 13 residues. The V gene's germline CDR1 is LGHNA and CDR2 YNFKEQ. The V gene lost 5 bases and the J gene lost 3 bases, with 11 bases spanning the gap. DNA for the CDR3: TGTGCCAGCAGCAGAGGTGCCGACTACGAGCAGTACTTC. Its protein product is CASSRGADYEQYF.

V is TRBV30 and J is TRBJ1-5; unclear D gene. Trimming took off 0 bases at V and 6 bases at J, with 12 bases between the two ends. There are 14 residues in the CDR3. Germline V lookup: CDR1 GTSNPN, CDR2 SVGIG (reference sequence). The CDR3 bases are TGTGCCTGGAGTGTAGGCGTCACGGGTCAGCCCCAGCATTTT. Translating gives CAWSVGVTGQPQHF.

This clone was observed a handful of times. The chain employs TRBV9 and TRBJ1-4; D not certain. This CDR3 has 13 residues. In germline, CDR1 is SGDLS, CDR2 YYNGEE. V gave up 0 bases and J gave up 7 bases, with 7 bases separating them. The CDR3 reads CASSVDLVEKLFF. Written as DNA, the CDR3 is TGTGCCAGCAGCGTAGACCTGGTTGAAAAACTGTTTTTT.

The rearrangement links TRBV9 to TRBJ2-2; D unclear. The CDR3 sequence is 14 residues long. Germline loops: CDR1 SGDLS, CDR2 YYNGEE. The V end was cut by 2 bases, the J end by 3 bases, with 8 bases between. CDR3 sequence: CASSVEPDTGELFF. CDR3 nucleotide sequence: TGTGCCAGCAGCGTGGAGCCAGACACCGGGGAGCTGTTTTTT.

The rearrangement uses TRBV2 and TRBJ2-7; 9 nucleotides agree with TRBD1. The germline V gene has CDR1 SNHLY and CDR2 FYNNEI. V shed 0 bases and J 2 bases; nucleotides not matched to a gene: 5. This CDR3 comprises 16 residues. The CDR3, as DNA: TGTGCCAGCAGTGAAGCGGGGACAGGGTTACCCTACGAGCAGTACTTC. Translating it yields CASSEAGTGLPYEQYF.

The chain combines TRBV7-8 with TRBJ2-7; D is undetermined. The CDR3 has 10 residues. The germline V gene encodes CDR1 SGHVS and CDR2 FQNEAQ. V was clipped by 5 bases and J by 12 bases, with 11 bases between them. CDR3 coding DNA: TGTGCCAGCAGCCCTAAGAACCTGTACTTC. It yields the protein CASSPKNLYF.

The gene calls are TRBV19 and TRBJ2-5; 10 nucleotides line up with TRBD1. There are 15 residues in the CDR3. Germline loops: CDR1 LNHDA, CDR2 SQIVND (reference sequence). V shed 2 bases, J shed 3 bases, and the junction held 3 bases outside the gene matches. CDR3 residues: CASSIFGTGEETQYF. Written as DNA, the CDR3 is TGTGCCAGTAGTATATTCGGGACAGGGGAAGAGACCCAGTACTTC. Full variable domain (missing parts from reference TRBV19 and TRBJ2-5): DGGITQSPKYLFRKEGQNVTLSCEQNLNHDAMYWYRQDPGQGLRLIYYSQIVNDFQKGDIAEGYSVSREKKESFPLTVTSAQKNPTAFYLCASSIFGTGEETQYFGPGTRLLVL.